This T cell receptor beta chain is drawn from a study of metastatic and nonmetastatic thyroid tumors. Overall study: Repertoires of blood and of tissue (tumor or nodule) from malignant and benign thyroid patients were compared.

This clone was detected many times. Its antigen is unknown. Whole-study findings and limits: Malignant tumors reportedly showed significantly higher TCR beta diversity than benign nodules in both blood and tumor.

V shed 6 bases, J shed 10 bases, and the junction held 8 bases outside the gene matches. Germline values: CDR1 LNHDA, CDR2 SQIVND (reference sequence). The CDR3 loop spans 15 amino acids. Thyroid surgery took place with no prior treatment in any patient. Authors' processing steps: Between-group CDR3 differences, defined by clinicopathological status, yielded a distant-metastasis classifier for papillary thyroid cancer. From the PCR reads, TCRdb re-called clones with MiXCR. The V and J calls, along with clone size, are taken from TCRdb and not from the paper's own processing. The sample has 10,000 to 15,000 clones; 20% to 25% are singletons.

This receptor was taken from a female donor with papillary thyroid cancer or a benign thyroid nodule (not recorded which). Some clones in this sample may be carry-over from other donors' samples. Sample: blood. The chain is built from TRBV19 and TRBJ2-1; 14 nucleotides line up with TRBD2. The CDR3 bases are TGTGCCAGTAGCACCGGGACTAGCGGGAGTGGGGAGCAGTTCTTC. Its translation is CASSTGTSGSGEQFF.